This T cell receptor (beta chain) comes out of a study of T cell repertoires in cytomegalovirus infection. Germline V gene lookup returns CDR1 LGHDT and CDR2 YNNKEL (reference sequence). There are 12 residues in the CDR3. The germline V and J ends were trimmed by 4 bases and 11 bases, with 14 bases remaining between them. Concerning this clonotype: Its antigen is unknown.

Findings of the study overall: Public TCR beta family frequency separated CMV-and-HLA carriers, including in an independent cohort.

TCRdb independently ran MiXCR on the reads; one entry per CDR3 protein. In the table there are 830,000 or so distinct CDR3 sequences, approximately 29% of which are singletons. The material sequenced was cultured CD8+ T cells from PBMCs, taken from culture after CMV antigen stimulation. The source of this sequence is a human donor in good health (CMV status not recorded). Some clones in this sample may be carry-over from other donors' samples. This chain connects TRBV3-1 to TRBJ1-1, with D unclear. The CDR3 reads CASSPDVGVAFF. The CDR3 DNA is TGTGCCAGCAGCCCTGACGTCGGTGTGGCTTTCTTT.